These 20 T cell receptor beta chains came from one sample sequenced in a study of molecular identifiers for immune sequencing clone quantification. TCRdb reprocessed the PCR reads with MiXCR, giving one entry per CDR3 protein. The table lists approximately 630,000 distinct CDR3 sequences, roughly 27% of them singletons. Source material: naive CD8+ T cells from blood, with Jurkat cell RNA spiked in. Noted subset: FACS-sorted CD8+CD4-CCR7+CD45RA+ naive T cells. All receptors come from a human donor in good health. Some libraries in this study had Jurkat cell RNA spiked in.

Comments on this clonotype: This may come from a read error, since a much larger clone is one base off. CDR3 sequence: CASSSPAGDSYISGNTVYF. The CDR3 DNA reads as TGTGCCAGCAGTTCTCCGGCGGGTGACTCTTACATCTCTGGAAACACCGTATATTTT. The genes are TRBV7-6 and TRBJ1-3; D unresolved. CDR1 SGHVS and CDR2 FNYEAQ come from the germline V gene. This CDR3 comprises 19 residues.

The J gene is TRBJ2-5, the V gene TRBV5-1; D unclear. Trimming stripped 2 bases from V and 5 bases from J, with 16 bases between. CDR1 is SGHRS and CDR2 is YFSETQ in the germline V gene. CDR3 size: 15 residues. DNA of the CDR3: TGCGCCAGCAGCTTCAGTTTTGGCGCGGCGGAGACCCAGTACTTC. Its translation: CASSFSFGAAETQYF.

The gene calls are TRBV5-4 and TRBJ2-1; no firm D call. Deletions cut 1 base from V and 5 bases from J, with 7 bases between. The CDR3 loop spans 13 amino acids. Germline CDR1 is SGHNT and CDR2 is YYREEE (reference sequence). The CDR3 spells CASSLSANNEQFF. CDR3 sequence (DNA): TGTGCCAGCAGCTTGTCGGCCAACAATGAGCAGTTCTTC.

As regards this clonotype: A much larger clone lies one base from this, so it may be a read error. The V and J genes are TRBV6-6 and TRBJ2-7; possible D gene TRBD1, 5 bases. CDR1 MNHNY and CDR2 SVGAGI come from the germline V gene (reference sequence). The CDR3 is 13 residues long. The V and J ends lost 8 bases and 2 bases respectively, with 13 bases between them. In nucleotides, the CDR3 is TGTGCCAGCTGTACAACAGGTACCTACGAGCAGTACTTC. It encodes CASCTTGTYEQYF.

To note about this clonotype: This clone may be a read error of a much larger clone one base away. V gene TRBV20-1 combines with J gene TRBJ2-2; no clear D. Germline assignment: CDR1 DFQATT and CDR2 SNEGSKA (reference sequence). The V end was cut by 0 bases, the J end by 3 bases, with 8 bases between. This CDR3 has 14 amino acids. This CDR3 reads CSARDSTHTGELFF. The CDR3 nucleotides are TGCAGTGCTAGAGATTCCACTCACACCGGGGAGCTGTTTTTT.

In the case of this clonotype: Germline and junction disagree at one end, which may indicate a read error. The chain couples TRBV19 to TRBJ2-7, with no clear D. The germline V gene encodes CDR1 LNHDA and CDR2 SQIVND (reference sequence). This CDR3 spans 13 amino acids. The CDR3 loop is CASAETPSYELYF. CDR3 sequence (DNA): TGTGCCAGTGCCGAGACACCTTCCTACGAGCTGTACTTC.

Concerning this clonotype itself: Just one base apart from a much larger clone, this may be a read error. V is TRBV30 and J is TRBJ1-1, with D unresolved. The CDR3 length is 13 residues. CDR1 and CDR2 from the germline V gene are GTSNPN and SVGIG (reference sequence). The CDR3 loop reads CAWSGGSGTGAFF. The CDR3 DNA follows: TGTGCCTGGAGTGGAGGGTCGGGCACTGGAGCTTTCTTT.

On this clonotype itself: This may be a read error, as it is one base from a much larger clone. The conserved final phenylalanine or tryptophan is absent from the CDR3, which likely points to a read error. The genes are TRBV20-1 and TRBJ2-4; the D is unclear. CDR1 and CDR2 (germline): DFQATT, SNEGSKA (reference sequence). The CDR3 is 15 amino acids. V lost 3 bases to trimming and J lost 0 bases, with 12 bases between them. The chain's CDR3 is CSASIRALAKNIQYL. CDR3 nucleotides: TGCAGTGCTAGTATTAGAGCCCTAGCCAAAAACATTCAGTACCTC.

This clonotype has more than one count but fewer than ten. The chain carries TRBV12-3 or TRBV12-4 and TRBJ2-7, with 7 bases identical to TRBD2. After removal of 5 bases from V and 0 bases from J, the junction contained 4 bases not matched to a gene. The CDR3 is made up of 14 amino acids. In nucleotides, the CDR3 is TGTGCCAGCAGTCCAGCGGGGACCTCCTACGAGCAGTACTTC. Protein: CASSPAGTSYEQYF.

Of note for this clonotype: One junction end disagrees with the germline gene, perhaps due to a read error. The V and J genes are TRBV6-5 and TRBJ2-5, with no clear D. Looked up from germline, CDR1 is MNHEY and CDR2 is SVGAGI. The CDR3 covers 14 residues. This chain's CDR3 is CASSYWAEQETQSF. The CDR3 nucleotides are TGTGCCAGCAGTTACTGGGCGGAGCAAGAGACCCAGTCCTTC.

About this clonotype itself: A much larger clone is a single base away; this may be a read error. The missing conserved phenylalanine or tryptophan at the end of this CDR3 makes a read error likely. The rearrangement links TRBV20-1 to TRBJ2-7; the D call may be TRBD1 or TRBD2 (5 bases each). This CDR3 contains 14 residues. CDR1 is DFQATT, CDR2 SNEGSKA, per germline (reference sequence). Trimming shortened V by 0 bases and J by 7 bases, and 16 bases separated the two germline ends. Written as DNA, the CDR3 is TGCAGTGCTAGAGATGAGGGGAGCTTGGGGGAGCAGTACTCC. Its translation is CSARDEGSLGEQYS.

The table lists this clonotype with many counts. The chain employs TRBV5-1 and TRBJ2-7; TRBD1 matches 7 bases. Germline CDR1 SGHRS, CDR2 YFSETQ. The CDR3 contains 14 residues. V trimming: 1 base; J trimming: 2 bases; junction bases outside the gene matches: 3. The CDR3 sequence: CASSLRDRPYEQYF. Written as DNA, the CDR3 is TGCGCCAGCAGCTTGCGGGACAGACCCTACGAGCAGTACTTC.

To note about this clonotype: One end of the junction does not line up with germline, which may come from a read error. The chain uses TRBV30 and TRBJ1-1; D gene uncertain. The length of the CDR3 is 11 residues. Germline CDR1 GTSNPN, CDR2 SVGIG (reference sequence). As DNA, the CDR3 is TGTGCCGGGAGTGGCGGCAATGAAGCTTTCTTT. It translates to CAGSGGNEAFF.

This clonotype has at least ten counts. The chain carries TRBV5-6 and TRBJ1-4, with TRBD1 as a possible D gene (5 bases). The germline V and J ends were trimmed by 2 bases and 0 bases, with 11 bases remaining between them. CDR3 length equals 16 residues. CDR1 is SGHDT and CDR2 is YYEEEE in the germline V gene. The CDR3 sequence: CASSFSTGSTNEKLFF. CDR3 bases: TGTGCCAGCAGCTTTTCAACAGGTTCAACTAATGAAAAACTGTTTTTT.

J is TRBJ2-1 and V is TRBV28; D gene uncertain. Germline V lookup: CDR1 MDHEN, CDR2 SYDVKM. CDR3 length: 15 residues. V lost 5 bases and J lost 0, with 11 bases in between. As DNA, the CDR3 is TGTGCCAGCAGTCTGTACCAGAGCTCCTACAATGAGCAGTTCTTC. Amino acid sequence: CASSLYQSSYNEQFF.

The chain has TRBV6-5 and TRBJ1-6; D is ambiguous. Germline V gene lookup returns CDR1 MNHEY and CDR2 SVGAGI. The CDR3 is made up of 12 amino acids. V gave up 6 bases and J gave up 4 bases, with 4 bases separating them. In nucleotides, the CDR3 is TGTGCCAGCAGGCCTTATAATTCACCCCTCCACTTT. It specifies CASRPYNSPLHF.

In its sample, this clonotype was seen a few times. V and J are TRBV7-9 and TRBJ1-2; D perhaps matches TRBD1 (5 bases). This CDR3 is 14 amino acids long. V was shortened by 5 bases and J by 3 bases, with 13 bases between the two germline ends. Germline lookup yields CDR1 SEHNR and CDR2 FQNEAQ (reference sequence). The DNA of the CDR3 is TGTGCCAGCAGCCCATTGGGGGAATACTATGGCTACACCTTC. The encoded protein is CASSPLGEYYGYTF.

As regards this clonotype: No conserved phenylalanine or tryptophan ends this CDR3, so it is likely a read error. The chain is built from TRBV12-3 or TRBV12-4 and TRBJ2-7; D might be TRBD1 or TRBD2, each matching 6 bases. V lost 3 bases and J 3 bases, leaving 9 bases between the germline ends. The CDR3 length is 13 residues. The chain's CDR3 is CASSFGGSYEQYI. The CDR3 bases are TGTGCCAGCAGTTTCGGGGGCAGCTACGAGCAGTACATC.

A word on this clonotype: No conserved phenylalanine or tryptophan ends this CDR3, so it is likely a read error. The chain carries TRBV28 and TRBJ2-7, with TRBD2 matching 13 bases. J gave up 4 bases and V 11 bases, and 11 bases lay outside the gene matches. Germline V lookup: CDR1 MDHEN, CDR2 SYDVKM. The CDR3 has 15 residues. DNA of the CDR3: TGTGCCGGCGGCTCCGGGACTAGCGGGGTTTACGAGCAGTACTTA. Translation: CAGGSGTSGVYEQYL.

The table lists this clonotype with a few counts. The chain couples TRBV18 to TRBJ1-2; D unclear. The CDR3 totals 15 residues. The V gene lost 0 bases and the J gene lost 0 bases, with 8 bases spanning the gap. CDR1 KGHSH and CDR2 LQKENI come from the germline V gene. The CDR3 spells CASSPPYSPNYGYTF. The CDR3 nucleotides are TGTGCCAGCTCACCACCGTACAGTCCTAACTATGGCTACACCTTC. Looking up the rest from reference TRBV18 and TRBJ1-2 gives the full variable domain: NAGVMQNPRHLVRRRGQEARLRCSPMKGHSHVYWYRQLPEEGLKFMVYLQKENIIDESGMPKERFSAEFPKEGPSILRIQQVVRGDSAAYFCASSPPYSPNYGYTFGSGTRLTVV.